This TCR beta chain was found in a study of T cells in Graves' hyperthyroidism and ophthalmopathy. Study-wide context: Once the initial diagnosis was made, peripheral blood was obtained before any treatment. Findings and caveats of the study: Most thyroid clonotypes expanded above 0.001 were also detected in blood. Ophthalmopathy onset followed model prediction by a median around six months.

Regions amplified from RNA transcripts were the TCR beta CDR3 regions. HTBI primers were the set used in a first-round RT-PCR of the TCR CDR3. TCRdb re-analysed the multiplex PCR reads in MiXCR, keeping a single row per CDR3 protein. The profile shows around 530,000 distinct CDR3 sequences, over 15% of them singletons. Of note for this clonotype: Its antigen is unidentified.

Reasons for excluding patients were uncontrolled infection, other autoimmune disease, pregnancy or lactation. Germline CDR1 LGHDT, CDR2 YNNKEL (reference sequence). The CDR3 contains 11 residues. Trimming cost V 6 bases and J 5 bases, with 5 bases left between them. The sequence was collected from a woman under 30 with Graves' ophthalmopathy. The specimen sequenced was blood. J is TRBJ2-1 and V is TRBV3-1; D is ambiguous. The CDR3 nucleotides are TGTGCCAGCAGACAGAACAATGAGCAGTTCTTC. This codes for CASRQNNEQFF.